This note documents a single T cell receptor beta chain sequence. Its antigen is not identified. The length of the CDR3 is 14 residues. Trimming cost V 10 bases and J 9 bases; bases outside gene matches: 14. Germline V gives CDR1 SGHAT, CDR2 FQNNGV. These data are taken from a study of shared clonotypes between healthy human individuals. Whole-study findings and limits: Among several donors, roughly 5% of naive CD4 clonotypes were found in common.

Running of the assay took place at deep level. Sequenced by immunoSEQ multiplex PCR; TCRdb stores in-frame clones only, minus some. Found here are about 1.1 million clones, about 80% of them singletons; the top ten hold 0.55% to 0.7%. The receptor was derived from a man between 18 and 29 years old in good health. Some clones in this sample may be carry-over from other donors' samples. Input material: memory CD4+ T cells from PBMCs. This sample's subset: CD45RA-negative fraction. This chain joins TRBV11-2 and TRBJ2-2; 7 bases fit TRBD2. CDR3 region: CATCPGLPARELFF. The CDR3 DNA reads as TGTGCCACCTGCCCGGGACTACCGGCCAGGGAGCTGTTTTTT.